The text below deals with one TCR beta chain. Its matching antigen is unknown. The data belong to a study of T cell repertoires in cytomegalovirus infection. Study-wide context: In the study, CMV epitopes included recently identified HLA-C-restricted and well-studied HLA-B-restricted ones. CMV infection plus the matching HLA type was flagged by public TCR beta signatures.

Germline values: CDR1 MNHNY, CDR2 SVGAGI (reference sequence). The CDR3 extends over 15 amino acids. V lost 1 base, J lost 0 bases, and 9 bases lay in between. In TCRdb, the reads were re-called with MiXCR into one record per CDR3 protein. The top ten hold 17% of the sample, which has a few hundred thousand distinct CDR3 sequences, more than 30% seen once. The rearrangement links TRBV6-6 to TRBJ1-1, with unresolved D. This receptor was obtained from a human donor in good health (CMV status not recorded). Some clones in this sample may be carry-over from other donors' samples. The material sequenced was cultured PBMCs, taken from culture after CMV antigen stimulation. The chain's CDR3 is CASSYFDALNTEAFF. CDR3 bases: TGTGCCAGCAGTTACTTCGACGCCCTGAACACTGAAGCTTTCTTT.